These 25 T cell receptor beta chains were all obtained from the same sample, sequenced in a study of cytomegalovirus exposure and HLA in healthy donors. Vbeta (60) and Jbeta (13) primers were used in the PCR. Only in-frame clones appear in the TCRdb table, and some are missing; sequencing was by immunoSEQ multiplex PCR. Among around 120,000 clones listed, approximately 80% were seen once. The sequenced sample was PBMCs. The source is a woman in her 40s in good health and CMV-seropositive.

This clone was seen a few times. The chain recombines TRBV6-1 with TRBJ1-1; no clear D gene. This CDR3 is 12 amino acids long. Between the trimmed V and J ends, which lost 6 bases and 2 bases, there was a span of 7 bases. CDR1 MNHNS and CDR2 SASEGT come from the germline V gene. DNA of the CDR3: TGTGCCAGCAGCCAGGCCAACACTGAAGCTTTCTTT. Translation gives CASSQANTEAFF.

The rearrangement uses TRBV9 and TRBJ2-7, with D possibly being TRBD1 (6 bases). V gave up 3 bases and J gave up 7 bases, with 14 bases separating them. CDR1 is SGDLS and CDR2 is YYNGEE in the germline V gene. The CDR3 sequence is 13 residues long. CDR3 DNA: TGTGCCAGCAGCGGGATAGGACAGTCGGAGCAGTACTTC. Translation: CASSGIGQSEQYF.

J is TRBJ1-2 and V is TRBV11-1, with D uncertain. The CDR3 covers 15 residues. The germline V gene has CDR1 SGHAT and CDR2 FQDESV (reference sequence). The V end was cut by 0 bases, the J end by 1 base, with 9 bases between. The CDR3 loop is CASSLALASNYGYTF. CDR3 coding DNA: TGTGCCAGCAGCTTAGCGCTAGCAAGTAACTATGGCTACACCTTC.

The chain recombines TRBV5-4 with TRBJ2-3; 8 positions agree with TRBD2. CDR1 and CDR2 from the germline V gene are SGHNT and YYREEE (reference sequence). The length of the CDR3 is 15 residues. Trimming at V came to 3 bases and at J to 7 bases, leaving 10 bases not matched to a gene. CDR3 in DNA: TGTGCCAGCAGCTCAGCCGGGACTAGTAGTTATACGCAGTATTTT. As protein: CASSSAGTSSYTQYF.

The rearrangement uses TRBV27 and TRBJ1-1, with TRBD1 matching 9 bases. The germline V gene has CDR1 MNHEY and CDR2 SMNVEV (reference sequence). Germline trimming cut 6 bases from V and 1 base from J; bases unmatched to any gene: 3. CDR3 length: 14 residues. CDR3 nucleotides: TGTGCCAGCAGAGGGACAGGGACGAACACTGAAGCTTTCTTT. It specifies CASRGTGTNTEAFF.

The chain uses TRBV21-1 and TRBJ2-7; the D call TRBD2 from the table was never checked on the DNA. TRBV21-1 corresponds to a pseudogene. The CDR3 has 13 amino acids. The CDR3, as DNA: TGTGCCAGGTCGCAGCAGAGGGCTTACGAGCAGTACTTC. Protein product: CARSQQRAYEQYF.

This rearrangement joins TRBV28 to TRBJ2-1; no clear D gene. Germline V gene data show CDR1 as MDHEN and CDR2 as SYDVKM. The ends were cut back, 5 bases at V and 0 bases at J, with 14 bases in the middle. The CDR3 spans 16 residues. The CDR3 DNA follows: TGTGCCAGCAGTCCTTCGCCCCTGAGCTCCTACAATGAGCAGTTCTTC. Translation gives CASSPSPLSSYNEQFF.

CDR3 sequence reads: CASSSSLGTGGYQPQHF. For the CDR3, the DNA is TGTGCCAGCAGTTCCTCCCTCGGGACAGGGGGCTATCAGCCCCAGCATTTT. J is TRBJ1-5 and V is TRBV27, with 12 bases fitting TRBD1. The CDR3 extends over 17 amino acids. CDR1 and CDR2 from the germline V gene are MNHEY and SMNVEV (reference sequence). After removal of 4 bases from V and 5 bases from J, the junction contained 9 bases not matched to a gene.

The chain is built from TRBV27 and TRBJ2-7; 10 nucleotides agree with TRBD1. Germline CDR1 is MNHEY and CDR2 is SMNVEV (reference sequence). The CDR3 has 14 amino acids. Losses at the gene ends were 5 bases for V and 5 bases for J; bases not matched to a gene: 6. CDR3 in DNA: TGTGCCAGCAGTCCGACAGGGGGCTTAAACGAGCAGTACTTC. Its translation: CASSPTGGLNEQYF.

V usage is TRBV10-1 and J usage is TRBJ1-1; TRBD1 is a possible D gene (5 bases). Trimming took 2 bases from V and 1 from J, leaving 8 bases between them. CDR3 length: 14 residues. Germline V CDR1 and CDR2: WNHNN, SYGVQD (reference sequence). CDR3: CASSEPGQNTEAFF. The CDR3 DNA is TGCGCCAGCAGTGAGCCCGGACAGAACACTGAAGCTTTCTTT.

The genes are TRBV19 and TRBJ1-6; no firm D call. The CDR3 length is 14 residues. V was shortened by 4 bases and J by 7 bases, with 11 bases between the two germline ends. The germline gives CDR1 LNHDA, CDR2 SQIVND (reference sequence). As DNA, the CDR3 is TGTGCCAGTAGTACCGAGGGAAGGAATTCACCCCTCCACTTT. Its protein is CASSTEGRNSPLHF.

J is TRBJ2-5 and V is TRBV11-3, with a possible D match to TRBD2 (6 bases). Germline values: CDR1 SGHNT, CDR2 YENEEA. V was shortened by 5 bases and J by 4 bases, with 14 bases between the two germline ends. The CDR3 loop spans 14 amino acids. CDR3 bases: TGTGCCAGCAGCGCGGGACCTGGTATAGAGACCCAGTACTTC. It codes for CASSAGPGIETQYF. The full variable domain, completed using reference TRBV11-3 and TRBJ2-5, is EAGVVQSPRYKIIEKKQPVAFWCNPISGHNTLYWYLQNLGQGPELLIRYENEEAVDDSQLPKDRFSAERLKGVDSTLKIQPAELGDSAVYLCASSAGPGIETQYFGPGTRLLVL.

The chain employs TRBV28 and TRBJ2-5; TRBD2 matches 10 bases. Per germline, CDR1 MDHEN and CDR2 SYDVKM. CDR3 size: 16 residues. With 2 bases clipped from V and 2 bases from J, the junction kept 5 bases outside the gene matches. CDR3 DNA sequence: TGTGCCAGCAGTTTAGGGACTAGCGCCCGACAAGAGACCCAGTACTTC. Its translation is CASSLGTSARQETQYF.

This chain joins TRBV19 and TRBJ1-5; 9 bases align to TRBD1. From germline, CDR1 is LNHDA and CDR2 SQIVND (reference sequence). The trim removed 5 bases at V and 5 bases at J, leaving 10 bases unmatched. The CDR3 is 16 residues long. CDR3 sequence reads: CASSPRHRGPDQPQHF. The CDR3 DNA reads TGTGCCAGTAGTCCCCGCCACAGGGGGCCCGATCAGCCCCAGCATTTT.

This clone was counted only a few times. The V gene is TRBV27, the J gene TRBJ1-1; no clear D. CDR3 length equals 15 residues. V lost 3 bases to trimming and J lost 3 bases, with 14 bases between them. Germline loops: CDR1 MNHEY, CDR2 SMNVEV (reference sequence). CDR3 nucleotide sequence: TGTGCCAGCAGTTTCTCACCGGGGTATTACACTGAAGCTTTCTTT. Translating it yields CASSFSPGYYTEAFF.

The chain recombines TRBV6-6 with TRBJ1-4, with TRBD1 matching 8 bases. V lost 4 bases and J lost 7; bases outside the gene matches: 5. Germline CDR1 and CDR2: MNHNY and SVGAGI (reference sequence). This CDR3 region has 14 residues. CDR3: CASSSTGEAEKLFF. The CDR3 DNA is TGTGCCAGCAGTTCGACAGGGGAGGCTGAAAAACTGTTTTTT.

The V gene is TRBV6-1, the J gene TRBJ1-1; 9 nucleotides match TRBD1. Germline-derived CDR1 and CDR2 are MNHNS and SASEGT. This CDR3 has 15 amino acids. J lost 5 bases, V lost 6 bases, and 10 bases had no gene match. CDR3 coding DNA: TGTGCCAGCAGGGGACAGGGTGCGTTAATGACTGAAGCTTTCTTT. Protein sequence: CASRGQGALMTEAFF.

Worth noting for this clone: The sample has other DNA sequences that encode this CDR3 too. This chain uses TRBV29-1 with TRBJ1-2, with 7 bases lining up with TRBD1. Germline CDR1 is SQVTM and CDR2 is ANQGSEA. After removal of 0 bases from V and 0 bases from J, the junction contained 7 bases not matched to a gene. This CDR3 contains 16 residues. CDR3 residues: CSVEEITGAPNYGYTF. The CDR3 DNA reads TGCAGCGTTGAAGAGATAACAGGGGCCCCTAACTATGGCTACACCTTC.

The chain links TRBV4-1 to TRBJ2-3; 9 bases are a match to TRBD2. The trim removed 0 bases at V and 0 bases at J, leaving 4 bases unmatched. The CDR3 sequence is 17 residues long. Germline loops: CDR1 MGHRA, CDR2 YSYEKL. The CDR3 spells CASSQDGAGGSTDTQYF. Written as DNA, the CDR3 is TGCGCCAGCAGCCAAGATGGGGCGGGGGGGAGCACAGATACGCAGTATTTT.

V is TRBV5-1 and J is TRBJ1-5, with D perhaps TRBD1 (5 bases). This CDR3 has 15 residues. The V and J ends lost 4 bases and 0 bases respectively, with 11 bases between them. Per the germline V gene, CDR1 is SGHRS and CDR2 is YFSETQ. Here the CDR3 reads CASSIGDYSNQPQHF. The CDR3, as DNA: TGCGCCAGCAGCATAGGGGACTATAGCAATCAGCCCCAGCATTTT.

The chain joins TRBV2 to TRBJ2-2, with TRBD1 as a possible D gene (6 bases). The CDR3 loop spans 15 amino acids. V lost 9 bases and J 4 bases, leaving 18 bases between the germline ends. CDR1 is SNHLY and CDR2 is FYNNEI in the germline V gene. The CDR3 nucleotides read TGTGCCAGTCGGACAGACTGGGGTATCACCGGGGAGCTGTTTTTT. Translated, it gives CASRTDWGITGELFF. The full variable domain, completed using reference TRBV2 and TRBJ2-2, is EPEVTQTPSHQVTQMGQEVILRCVPISNHLYFYWYRQILGQKVEFLVSFYNNEISEKSEIFDDQFSVERPDGSNFTLKIRSTKLEDSAMYFCASRTDWGITGELFFGEGSRLTVL.

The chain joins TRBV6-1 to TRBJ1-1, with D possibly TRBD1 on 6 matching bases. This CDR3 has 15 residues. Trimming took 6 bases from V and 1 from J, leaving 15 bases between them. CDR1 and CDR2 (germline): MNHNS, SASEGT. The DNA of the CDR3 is TGTGCCAGCAGCCCAAGGGGACACCCGAACACTGAAGCTTTCTTT. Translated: CASSPRGHPNTEAFF.

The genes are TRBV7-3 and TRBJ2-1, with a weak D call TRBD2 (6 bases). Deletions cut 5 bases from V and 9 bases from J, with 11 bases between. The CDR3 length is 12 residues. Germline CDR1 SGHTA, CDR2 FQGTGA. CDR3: CASSLSGGEQFF. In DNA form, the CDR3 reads TGTGCCAGCAGCCTTAGCGGCGGTGAGCAGTTCTTC.

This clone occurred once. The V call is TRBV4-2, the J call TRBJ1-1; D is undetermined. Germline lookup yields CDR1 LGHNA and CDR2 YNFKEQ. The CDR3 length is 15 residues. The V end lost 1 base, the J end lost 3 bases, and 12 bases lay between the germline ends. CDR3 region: CASSQATGLHTEAFF. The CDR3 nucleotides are TGTGCCAGCAGCCAAGCTACGGGTTTGCACACTGAAGCTTTCTTT.

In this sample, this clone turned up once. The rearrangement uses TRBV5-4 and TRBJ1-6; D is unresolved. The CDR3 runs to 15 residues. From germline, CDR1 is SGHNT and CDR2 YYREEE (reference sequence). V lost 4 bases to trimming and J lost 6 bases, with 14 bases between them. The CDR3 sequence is CASSVGGKSNSPLHF. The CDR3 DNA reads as TGTGCCAGCAGCGTGGGAGGGAAAAGTAATTCACCCCTCCACTTT.